A single count supports the clone carrying this T cell receptor beta chain. This record comes from a study of blood T cell repertoires in COVID-19. Study context: Sources were T cells, B-cell-depleted T cells, or PBMCs; the material itself was cDNA or gDNA.

Adults between roughly 18 and 95 years of age took part from 20 to 25 US areas. The method was immunoSEQ multiplex PCR; TCRdb's version includes in-frame clones alone and lacks a portion of them. The sample holds around 470,000 clones, 90% seen once. The sample was PBMCs or T cells enriched from blood (not recorded which). The receptor comes from a man between 18 and 29 years old who had recovered from COVID-19.

The DNA of the CDR3 is TGTGCCAGCAGTTCCTCAGGGACCGGGGAGCTGTTTTTT. Translation gives CASSSSGTGELFF. The chain couples TRBV2 to TRBJ2-2; the D gene is possibly TRBD1 (5 bases). Deletions cut 5 bases from V and 5 bases from J, with 9 bases between. The CDR3 runs to 13 residues. Germline V gene sequence: CDR1 SNHLY, CDR2 FYNNEI.